This TCR beta chain was recovered during a study of esophageal squamous cell carcinoma under preoperative chemotherapy. The V and J ends lost 0 bases and 5 bases respectively, with 10 bases between them. The CDR3 length is 14 residues. The V gene's germline CDR1 is MNHEY and CDR2 SVGAGI. Findings and caveats of the study: Chemotherapy was followed by significantly higher TCR diversity in peripheral T cells only, not tumor-infiltrating lymphocytes. Abundant clones tended to shrink rather than expand after paclitaxel-nedaplatin.

This clonotype has a count of ten or more. The antigen is not known. As for time point: before preoperative PTX-NDP chemotherapy. TCRdb reprocessed the PCR reads via MiXCR and lists one record per CDR3 protein. The repertoire has about 30,000 distinct CDR3 sequences, under 60% of them found once; the top ten carry approximately 12%. The specimen was collected from a patient given preoperative chemotherapy. V usage is TRBV6-5 and J usage is TRBJ1-2; D is unclear. The receptor was derived from a human donor with esophageal squamous cell carcinoma. The donor label of this sample is uncertain. The CDR3 DNA sequence: TGTGCCAGCAGTTACTCAACCGACCCTTATGGCTACACCTTC. It encodes CASSYSTDPYGYTF.